One T cell receptor (beta chain) is described in this entry. From the RT-PCR reads, TCRdb called clonotypes with MiXCR, one entry per CDR3 protein. The table lists 550,000 to 750,000 distinct CDR3 sequences, about 14% of them singletons. J lost 5 bases, V lost 8 bases, and 5 bases had no gene match. The CDR3 spans 13 residues. Per germline, CDR1 MDHEN and CDR2 SYDVKM. The specimen sequenced was memory CD4+ T cells from blood. The TCR sequence derives from a female donor in good health, serving as a healthy control. The chain combines TRBV28 with TRBJ1-4, with 7 bases lining up with TRBD1. In nucleotides, the CDR3 is TGTGCCAGCTACGGGACAGAAAATGAAAAACTGTTTTTT. Translated, it gives CASYGTENEKLFF.